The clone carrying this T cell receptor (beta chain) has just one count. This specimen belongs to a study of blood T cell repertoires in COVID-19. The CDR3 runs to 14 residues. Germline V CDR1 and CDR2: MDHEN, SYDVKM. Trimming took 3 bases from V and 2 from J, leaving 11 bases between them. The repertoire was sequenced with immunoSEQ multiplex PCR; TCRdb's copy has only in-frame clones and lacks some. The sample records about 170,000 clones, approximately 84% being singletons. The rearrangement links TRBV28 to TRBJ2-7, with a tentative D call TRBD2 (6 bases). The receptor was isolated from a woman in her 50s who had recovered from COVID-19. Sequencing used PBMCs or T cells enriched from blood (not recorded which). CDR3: CASSLGLPTYEQYF. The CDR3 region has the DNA TGTGCCAGCAGTTTGGGACTCCCAACCTACGAGCAGTACTTC.